This T cell receptor (beta chain) was recorded in a study of CD8 T cells in Susac syndrome. The sequenced target, TCR beta, came from blood CD8+ and CD4+ T cells. The multiple sclerosis controls were treatment-naive patients affected by stable or active relapsing-remitting disease. Reverse transcription of roughly 0.5 to 1 ug RNA was carried out with random hexamers. In TCRdb, the immunoSEQ multiplex PCR reads were re-called with MiXCR into one record per CDR3 protein. Among some 450,000 distinct CDR3 sequences listed, about 85% were seen once. The TCR originated in a human donor with multiple sclerosis. The sample was CD8+ T cells from PBMCs.

The chain's CDR3 is CASSTGNMEETQYF. The CDR3 DNA sequence: TGTGCCAGTAGTACAGGGAACATGGAGGAGACCCAGTACTTC. The gene calls are TRBV19 and TRBJ2-5, with D possibly being TRBD1 (5 bases). Germline V gene sequence: CDR1 LNHDA, CDR2 SQIVND (reference sequence). V lost 4 bases and J 5 bases, leaving 14 bases between the germline ends. The CDR3 length is 14 residues.